This T cell receptor beta chain was profiled in a study of post-analysis software for immune sequencing data. At the level of the study: Disease trajectories encompassed relapsing-remitting, secondary progressive and progressive-relapsing multiple sclerosis. Study-level findings and limits: Co-batched samples clustered tightly together by F measure. There were four or five TRBV segments more frequent in patients than controls, and TRBV5-6, TRBV5-1 and TRBV20-1 were among them. The study found significantly lower normalized Chao1 diversity in multiple sclerosis patients than in controls.

This clonotype showed up just a few times. What it binds is unknown. A junction boundary mismatches the germline segment, possibly from a read error. Germline assignment: CDR1 SGHVS and CDR2 FQNEAQ. The CDR3 is 15 residues long. Prepared libraries of TCR beta cDNA carried unique molecular identifiers. T cells, roughly 1 to 10 million of them, yielded hundreds of thousands of cDNA molecules. TCRdb used MiXCR to reprocess the PCR reads, holding one entry per CDR3 protein. Among hundreds of thousands of distinct CDR3 sequences listed, approximately 30% were seen once. J is TRBJ1-1 and V is TRBV7-8; 7 nucleotides agree with TRBD1. The sample taken for sequencing was blood. This sequence originates from a girl between 10 and 17 years old with multiple sclerosis. Here the CDR3 reads CASSLRSQGNSEAFF. CDR3 in DNA: TGTGCCAGCAGCTTACGTTCACAGGGGAACTCTGAAGCTTTCTTT.